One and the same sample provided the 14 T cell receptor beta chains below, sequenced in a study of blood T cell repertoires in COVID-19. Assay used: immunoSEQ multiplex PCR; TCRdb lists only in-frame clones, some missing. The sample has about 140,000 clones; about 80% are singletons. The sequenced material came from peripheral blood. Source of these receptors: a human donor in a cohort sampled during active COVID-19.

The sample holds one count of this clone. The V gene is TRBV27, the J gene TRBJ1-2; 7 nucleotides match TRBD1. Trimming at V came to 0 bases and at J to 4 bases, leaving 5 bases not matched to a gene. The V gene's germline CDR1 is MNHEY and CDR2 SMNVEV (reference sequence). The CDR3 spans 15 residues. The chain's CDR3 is CASSLSGNRGYGYTF. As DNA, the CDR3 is TGTGCCAGCAGTTTATCCGGGAACAGGGGCTATGGCTACACCTTC.

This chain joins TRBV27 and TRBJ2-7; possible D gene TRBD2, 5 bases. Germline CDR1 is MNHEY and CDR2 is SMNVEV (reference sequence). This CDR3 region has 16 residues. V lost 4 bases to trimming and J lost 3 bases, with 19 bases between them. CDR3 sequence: CASSSPLRGLSYEQYF. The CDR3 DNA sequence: TGTGCCAGCAGTTCCCCCCTCCGGGGTTTAAGCTACGAGCAGTACTTC.

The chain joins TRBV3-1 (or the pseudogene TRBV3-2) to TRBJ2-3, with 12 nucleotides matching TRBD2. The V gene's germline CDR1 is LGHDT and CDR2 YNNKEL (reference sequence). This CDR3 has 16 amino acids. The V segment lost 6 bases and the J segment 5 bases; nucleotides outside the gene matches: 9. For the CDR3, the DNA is TGTGCCAGCAGTCAGACCGGACTAGCGGGAATAGATACGCAGTATTTT. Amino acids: CASSQTGLAGIDTQYF.

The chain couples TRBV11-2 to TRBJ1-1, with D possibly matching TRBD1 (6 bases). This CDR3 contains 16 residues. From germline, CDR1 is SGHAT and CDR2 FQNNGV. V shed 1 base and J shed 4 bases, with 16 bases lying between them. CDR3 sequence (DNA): TGTGCCAGCAGCTTAGCCATCAGTGGGGGGGCCACTGAAGCTTTCTTT. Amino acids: CASSLAISGGATEAFF.

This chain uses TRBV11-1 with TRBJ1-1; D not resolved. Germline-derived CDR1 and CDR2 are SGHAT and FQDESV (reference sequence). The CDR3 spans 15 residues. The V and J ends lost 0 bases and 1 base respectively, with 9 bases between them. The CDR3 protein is CASSLASFGNTEAFF. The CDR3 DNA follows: TGTGCCAGCAGCTTAGCGAGTTTTGGGAACACTGAAGCTTTCTTT.

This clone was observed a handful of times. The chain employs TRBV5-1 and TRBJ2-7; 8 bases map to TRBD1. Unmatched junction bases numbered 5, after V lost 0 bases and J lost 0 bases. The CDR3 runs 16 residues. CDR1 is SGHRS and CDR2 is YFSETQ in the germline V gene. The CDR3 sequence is CASSLGDRGSSYEQYF. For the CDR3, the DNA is TGCGCCAGCAGCTTGGGTGACAGGGGTAGCTCCTACGAGCAGTACTTC.

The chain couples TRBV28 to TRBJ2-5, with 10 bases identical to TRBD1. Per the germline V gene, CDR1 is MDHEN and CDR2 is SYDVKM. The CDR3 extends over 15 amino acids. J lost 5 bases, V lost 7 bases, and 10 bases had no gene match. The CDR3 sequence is CASTLPTGGVETQYF. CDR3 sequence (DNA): TGTGCCAGCACCCTCCCGACAGGGGGCGTGGAGACCCAGTACTTC.

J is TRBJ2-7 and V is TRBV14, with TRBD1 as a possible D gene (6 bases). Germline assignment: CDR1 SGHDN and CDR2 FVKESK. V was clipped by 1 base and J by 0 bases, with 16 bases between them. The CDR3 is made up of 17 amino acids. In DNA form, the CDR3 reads TGTGCCAGCAGCCAAGGGGGGACATGGGGGAGCTCCTACGAGCAGTACTTC. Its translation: CASSQGGTWGSSYEQYF.

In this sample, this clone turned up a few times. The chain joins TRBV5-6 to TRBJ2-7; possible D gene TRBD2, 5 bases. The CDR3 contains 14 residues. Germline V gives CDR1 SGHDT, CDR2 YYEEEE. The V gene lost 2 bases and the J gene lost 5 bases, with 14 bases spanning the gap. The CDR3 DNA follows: TGTGCCAGCAGCTTCGGGCAGACTACCAACGAGCAGTACTTC. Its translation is CASSFGQTTNEQYF.

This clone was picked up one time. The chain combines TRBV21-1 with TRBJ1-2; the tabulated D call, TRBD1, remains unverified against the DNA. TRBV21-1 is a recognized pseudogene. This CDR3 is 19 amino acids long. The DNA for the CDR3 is TGTGCCAGCAGCGGTGGCGGAAGGCACAGGGGGGTCGTCGACTATGGCTACACCTTC. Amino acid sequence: CASSGGGRHRGVVDYGYTF.

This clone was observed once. In nucleotides, the CDR3 is TGCGCCAGCAGCTTGGGACAGTATAATTCACCCCTCCACTTT. Encoded protein: CASSLGQYNSPLHF. The rearrangement links TRBV5-1 to TRBJ1-6, with D possibly TRBD1 on 5 matching bases. V was cut by 0 bases and J by 4 bases, with 5 bases left in between. This CDR3 spans 14 amino acids. CDR1 is SGHRS, CDR2 YFSETQ, per germline.

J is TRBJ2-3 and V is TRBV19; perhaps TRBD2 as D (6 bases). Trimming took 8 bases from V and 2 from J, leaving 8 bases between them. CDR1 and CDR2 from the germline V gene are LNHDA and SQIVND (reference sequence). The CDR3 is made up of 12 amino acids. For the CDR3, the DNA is TGTGCCAGTGGAGGGCCCACAGATACGCAGTATTTT. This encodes CASGGPTDTQYF.

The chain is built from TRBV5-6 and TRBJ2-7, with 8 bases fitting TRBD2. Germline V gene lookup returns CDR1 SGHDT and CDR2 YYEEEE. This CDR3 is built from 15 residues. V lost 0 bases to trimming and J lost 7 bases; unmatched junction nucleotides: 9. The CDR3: CASSLVRGGPWEQYF. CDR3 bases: TGTGCCAGCAGCTTGGTACGGGGGGGTCCCTGGGAGCAGTACTTC. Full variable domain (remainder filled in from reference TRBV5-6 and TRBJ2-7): DAGVTQSPTHLIKTRGQQVTLRCSPKSGHDTVSWYQQALGQGPQFIFQYYEEEERQRGNFPDRFSGHQFPNYSSELNVNALLLGDSALYLCASSLVRGGPWEQYFGPGTRLTVT.

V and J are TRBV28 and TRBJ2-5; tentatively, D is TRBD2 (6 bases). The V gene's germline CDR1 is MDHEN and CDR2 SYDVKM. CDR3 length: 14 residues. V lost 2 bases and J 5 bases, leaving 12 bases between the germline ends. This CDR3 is CASSLAGSPETQYF. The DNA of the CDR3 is TGTGCCAGCAGTTTAGCGGGGAGTCCGGAGACCCAGTACTTC.